A single sample gave rise to the 30 T cell receptor beta chains below, sequenced in a study of blood T cell repertoires in COVID-19. Measured with immunoSEQ multiplex PCR; TCRdb has only the in-frame clones, and not every one. Among some 240,000 clones, around three quarters were seen once, and the ten largest hold about 7.2%. The sequencing sample was made of peripheral blood. The receptors were sampled from a woman between 65 and 79 years old with acute or convalescent COVID-19.

Comments on this clone: This is likely a read error, given that the CDR3 carries no conserved phenylalanine or tryptophan at its end. The chain couples TRBV5-1 to TRBJ1-2, with 9 bases lining up with TRBD1. In germline, CDR1 is SGHRS, CDR2 YFSETQ. Trimming at V came to 2 bases and at J to 6 bases, leaving 5 bases not matched to a gene. The CDR3 sequence is 14 residues long. As DNA, the CDR3 is TGCGCCAGCAGCTTACGGACAGGGGCGGATGGCTACACCCTC. Encoded protein: CASSLRTGADGYTL.

The chain uses TRBV5-1 and TRBJ1-3, with D unclear. CDR1 and CDR2 (germline): SGHRS, YFSETQ. The CDR3 is 16 residues long. The germline V and J ends were trimmed by 4 bases and 2 bases, with 16 bases remaining between them. Here the CDR3 DNA reads TGCGCCAGCAGCCTCCGGACGTCGGGGACTGGAAACACCATATATTTT. This encodes CASSLRTSGTGNTIYF.

This chain joins TRBV7-8 and TRBJ2-7; D remains unclear. Trimming removed 5 bases from V and 7 bases from J, with 12 bases in between. Looked up from germline, CDR1 is SGHVS and CDR2 is FQNEAQ. CDR3 size: 12 residues. This CDR3 is CASSRAIEEQYF. In nucleotides, the CDR3 is TGTGCCAGCAGCCGAGCGATAGAAGAGCAGTACTTC.

The rearrangement uses TRBV12-3 or TRBV12-4 and TRBJ1-1; no clear D gene. The CDR3 is 13 residues long. Trimming took 5 bases from V and 5 from J, leaving 12 bases between them. The CDR3 here is CASSAGGRTEAFF. The CDR3 region has the DNA TGTGCCAGCAGTGCAGGTGGTCGGACTGAAGCTTTCTTT.

The chain combines TRBV25-1 with TRBJ2-3, with D perhaps TRBD2 (6 bases). V lost 4 bases to trimming and J lost 7 bases, with 15 bases between them. This CDR3 contains 14 residues. Germline CDR1 reads MGHDK; CDR2 reads SYGVNS. The CDR3 reads CASSGGETPYTQYF. CDR3 nucleotide sequence: TGTGCCAGCAGTGGCGGGGAGACCCCCTATACGCAGTATTTT.

CDR3 sequence reads: CASSVAGTTGGAQFF. CDR3 DNA: TGCGCCAGCAGTGTGGCCGGGACGACTGGGGGGGCACAGTTCTTC. V and J are TRBV23-1 and TRBJ2-1; TRBD2 might be the D (7 bases). TRBV23-1 is an ORF, with its function uncertain. Trimming removed 5 bases at V and 13 bases at J, with 24 bases between. CDR3 size: 15 residues.

This clone was seen only a few times. J is TRBJ1-3 and V is TRBV19; D uncertain. The CDR3 consists of 13 residues. Germline CDR1 is LNHDA and CDR2 is SQIVND (reference sequence). V shed 5 bases and J shed 4 bases, with 9 bases lying between them. The CDR3 loop reads CASSPVGGNTIYF. The CDR3 region has the DNA TGTGCCAGTAGTCCCGTTGGCGGAAACACCATATATTTT. Combining the CDR3 with reference TRBV19 and TRBJ1-3 gives the whole variable domain DGGITQSPKYLFRKEGQNVTLSCEQNLNHDAMYWYRQDPGQGLRLIYYSQIVNDFQKGDIAEGYSVSREKKESFPLTVTSAQKNPTAFYLCASSPVGGNTIYFGEGSWLTVV.

This clone was found once. The chain employs TRBV7-8 and TRBJ1-1; 8 bases align to TRBD1. Trimming removed 4 bases from V and 2 bases from J; junction bases left unmatched: 12. This CDR3 is built from 17 residues. From germline, CDR1 is SGHVS and CDR2 FQNEAQ. CDR3 residues: CASSSPGQALSNTEAFF. CDR3 coding DNA: TGTGCCAGCAGCTCGCCGGGACAGGCACTCTCAAACACTGAAGCTTTCTTT. The full variable domain, with the rest looked up from reference TRBV7-8 and TRBJ1-1, is GAGVSQSPRYKVAKRGQDVALRCDPISGHVSLFWYQQALGQGPEFLTYFQNEAQLDKSGLPSDRFFAERPEGSVSTLKIQRTQQEDSAVYLCASSSPGQALSNTEAFFGQGTRLTVV.

CDR3 protein: CAWTPDRINSPLHF. The CDR3 DNA sequence: TGTGCCTGGACGCCGGACAGAATTAATTCACCCCTCCACTTT. The chain has TRBV30 and TRBJ1-6; tentative D call: TRBD1 (6 bases). The V and J ends lost 4 bases and 6 bases respectively, with 13 bases between them. CDR1 and CDR2 from the germline V gene are GTSNPN and SVGIG (reference sequence). The CDR3 consists of 14 residues.

The rearrangement joins TRBV29-1 to TRBJ2-7, with 9 bases lining up with TRBD2. Losses at the gene ends were 6 bases for V and 2 bases for J; bases not matched to a gene: 11. The CDR3 is made up of 15 amino acids. Germline lookup yields CDR1 SQVTM and CDR2 ANQGSEA. The CDR3 loop is CSVTQSGGLTYEQYF. The CDR3 nucleotides read TGCAGCGTCACCCAAAGCGGGGGGCTAACCTACGAGCAGTACTTC.

This clone occurred a few times. The chain couples TRBV19 to TRBJ1-5; 10 nucleotides align to TRBD1. CDR3 length equals 18 residues. V trimming: 5 bases; J trimming: 0 bases; junction bases outside the gene matches: 10. Per germline, CDR1 LNHDA and CDR2 SQIVND (reference sequence). CDR3 in amino acids: CASSSRDRGFYSNQPQHF. CDR3 in DNA: TGTGCCAGTAGTTCCCGGGACAGGGGCTTTTATAGCAATCAGCCCCAGCATTTT.

The genes are TRBV13 and TRBJ2-3; 11 bases line up with TRBD2. The CDR3 is 16 amino acids. V was pared by 2 bases and J by 5 bases, with 6 bases of the junction left unmatched. The germline CDR1 and CDR2 sequences are PRHDT and FYEKMQ (reference sequence). CDR3 nucleotides: TGTGCCAGCAGCTTACGACTAGCGGGGTCGGGAGATACGCAGTATTTT. Translated: CASSLRLAGSGDTQYF.

The chain employs TRBV5-1 and TRBJ2-2; 13 bases fit TRBD2. The ends lost 4 bases at V and 7 bases at J; junction bases unmatched: 4. The CDR3 is 15 amino acids. Germline V lookup: CDR1 SGHRS, CDR2 YFSETQ. DNA for the CDR3: TGCGCCAGCAGCCCGGGACTAGCGGGGAACGGGGAGCTGTTTTTT. Protein: CASSPGLAGNGELFF.

V is TRBV7-2 and J is TRBJ2-7, with D possibly being TRBD1 (6 bases). V lost 3 bases to trimming and J lost 1 base, with 10 bases between them. The CDR3 contains 14 residues. In germline, CDR1 is SGHTA, CDR2 FQGNSA. The CDR3 loop is CASSFLGTSYEQYF. The CDR3, as DNA: TGTGCCAGCAGCTTCCTGGGGACATCCTACGAGCAGTACTTC.

V and J are TRBV7-2 and TRBJ2-7, with 8 bases identical to TRBD2. The CDR3 covers 17 residues. CDR1 and CDR2 from the germline V gene are SGHTA and FQGNSA. Trimming took 4 bases from V and 6 from J; bases not matched to a gene: 17. Here the CDR3 DNA reads TGTGCCAGCAGCTCCCGGGGGGGGCGAGGGGCGGCCCTCGAGCAGTACTTC. Translating it yields CASSSRGGRGAALEQYF.

The V and J genes are TRBV3-1 (or the pseudogene TRBV3-2) and TRBJ1-2, with TRBD1 identical over 7 bases. The CDR3 totals 14 residues. Germline assignment: CDR1 LGHDT and CDR2 YNNKEL (reference sequence). V dropped 0 bases and J dropped 8; count of bases not matched to a gene: 6. CDR3 residues: CASSQDDRARGYTF. In nucleotides, the CDR3 is TGTGCCAGCAGCCAAGATGACAGGGCCCGGGGCTACACCTTC.

The CDR3 DNA reads as TGTGCCAGCAGTTACCAGGGGCCCGACTATGGCTACACCTTC. It codes for CASSYQGPDYGYTF. The genes are TRBV6-5 and TRBJ1-2; tentative D call: TRBD1 (6 bases). The CDR3 loop spans 14 amino acids. The germline CDR1 and CDR2 sequences are MNHEY and SVGAGI. Trimming cost V 2 bases and J 3 bases, with 10 bases left between them.

The chain employs TRBV19 and TRBJ2-2; the match to TRBD2 covers 7 bases. The CDR3 is made up of 15 amino acids. Trimming cost V 5 bases and J 5 bases; bases outside gene matches: 8. Germline V lookup: CDR1 LNHDA, CDR2 SQIVND (reference sequence). Here the CDR3 DNA reads TGTGCCAGTAGTGACGGGGGGTCCCCGACCGGGGAGCTGTTTTTT. Translated: CASSDGGSPTGELFF.

This chain links TRBV24-1 with TRBJ1-5, with a weak D call TRBD1 (5 bases). CDR3 length: 17 residues. Trimming shortened V by 5 bases and J by 7 bases, and 23 bases separated the two germline ends. From germline, CDR1 is KGHDR and CDR2 SFDVKD. CDR3 sequence: CATSGAPRGGVEQPQHF. As DNA, the CDR3 is TGTGCCACCAGTGGGGCCCCGCGGGGGGGAGTTGAGCAGCCCCAGCATTTT.

The gene calls are TRBV5-1 and TRBJ1-4; a possible D gene is TRBD1 (6 bases). V shed 6 bases and J shed 3 bases, with 12 bases lying between them. Germline-derived CDR1 and CDR2 are SGHRS and YFSETQ. This CDR3 is built from 14 residues. In nucleotides, the CDR3 is TGCGCCAGCAACTCTGGACAGCCTAATGAAAAACTGTTTTTT. Protein sequence: CASNSGQPNEKLFF.

This chain joins TRBV27 and TRBJ2-7, with 7 bases identical to TRBD2. The CDR3 has 13 residues. J lost 3 bases, V lost 6 bases, and 5 bases had no gene match. Germline-derived CDR1 and CDR2 are MNHEY and SMNVEV (reference sequence). CDR3 sequence reads: CASRPGGFYEQYF. The CDR3 DNA follows: TGTGCCAGCAGGCCCGGGGGGTTCTACGAGCAGTACTTC.

The CDR3 protein is CAWRTGKETQYF. DNA of the CDR3: TGTGCCTGGAGGACAGGGAAAGAGACCCAGTACTTC. The chain has TRBV30 and TRBJ2-5; 7 bases line up with TRBD1. The germline CDR1 and CDR2 sequences are GTSNPN and SVGIG (reference sequence). The trim removed 3 bases at V and 3 bases at J, leaving 1 base unmatched. This CDR3 has 12 residues.

This clone was observed a single time. This rearrangement joins TRBV9 to TRBJ2-1; the match to TRBD2 covers 10 bases. Germline V gene sequence: CDR1 SGDLS, CDR2 YYNGEE. V lost 3 bases to trimming and J lost 0 bases; unmatched junction nucleotides: 15. The CDR3 consists of 20 residues. The CDR3 sequence is CASSARPLLAGANSYNEQFF. Here the CDR3 DNA reads TGTGCCAGCAGCGCGAGGCCCCTCCTAGCGGGGGCGAACTCCTACAATGAGCAGTTCTTC. Full variable domain (rest looked up from reference TRBV9 and TRBJ2-1): DSGVTQTPKHLITATGQRVTLRCSPRSGDLSVYWYQQSLDQGLQFLIQYYNGEERAKGNILERFSAQQFPDLHSELNLSSLELGDSALYFCASSARPLLAGANSYNEQFFGPGTRLTVL.

To note about this clone: This CDR3 is missing its conserved last phenylalanine or tryptophan, likely due to a read error. The DNA is left out, because the CDR3 cannot be placed on it with certainty; the CDR3 is given as TCRdb lists it. CDR3: CASRTGTV. V gene TRBV6-6 combines with J gene TRBJ2-4; whether TRBD1, the table's D call, matches the DNA was not checked. 8 amino acids form the CDR3, both terminal residues included. Germline values: CDR1 MNHNY, CDR2 SVGAGI (reference sequence).

The chain couples TRBV9 to TRBJ2-1; a possible D gene is TRBD1 (6 bases). The germline gives CDR1 SGDLS, CDR2 YYNGEE. The CDR3 covers 14 residues. Trimming took 1 base from V and 7 from J, leaving 12 bases between them. The CDR3 region has the DNA TGTGCCAGCAGCGTAAGTACAGGGTGGAATGAGCAGTTCTTC. As protein: CASSVSTGWNEQFF.

This clone was seen only once. This chain links TRBV28 with TRBJ2-1; D may be TRBD2 (7 bases). This CDR3 is 14 amino acids long. Germline CDR1 MDHEN, CDR2 SYDVKM. The V and J ends lost 7 bases and 4 bases respectively, with 14 bases between them. CDR3: CASTSGGAYNEQFF. As DNA, the CDR3 is TGTGCCAGCACTTCGGGGGGCGCATACAATGAGCAGTTCTTC.

This clone was picked up one time. This sequence joins TRBV3-1 (or the pseudogene TRBV3-2) and TRBJ2-3; 10 nucleotides align to TRBD2. CDR1 and CDR2 from the germline V gene are LGHDT and YNNKEL (reference sequence). The CDR3 has 16 residues. V was clipped by 5 bases and J by 1 base; unmatched bases: 6. CDR3 sequence reads: CASSVRTSGRTDTQYF. The CDR3 bases are TGTGCCAGCAGCGTCCGGACTAGCGGCCGCACAGATACGCAGTATTTT.

The V and J genes are TRBV10-3 and TRBJ2-5, with TRBD1 matching over 7 bases. V shed 10 bases, J shed 2 bases, and the junction held 7 bases outside the gene matches. This CDR3 region has 13 residues. Germline assignment: CDR1 ENHRY and CDR2 SYGVKD. CDR3: CATSRDRQETQYF. The CDR3 DNA sequence: TGTGCCACGTCCCGGGACAGACAAGAGACCCAGTACTTC.

V usage is TRBV10-1 and J usage is TRBJ1-1; weak D call: TRBD1 (5 bases). V lost 2 bases to trimming and J lost 5 bases, with 15 bases between them. CDR1 is WNHNN, CDR2 SYGVQD, per germline (reference sequence). The CDR3 contains 15 residues. CDR3 loop: CASSEMAGSTTEAFF. The CDR3 DNA reads as TGCGCCAGCAGTGAGATGGCAGGGTCAACGACTGAAGCTTTCTTT.

The V call is TRBV11-2, the J call TRBJ2-5, with 13 nucleotides matching TRBD2. The trim removed 1 base at V and 7 bases at J, leaving 15 bases unmatched. The length of the CDR3 is 19 residues. Germline V gene sequence: CDR1 SGHAT, CDR2 FQNNGV. CDR3 DNA: TGTGCCAGCAGCTTAGTTTCCCCCCTTACTAGCGGGGGGGCGGGGACCCAGTACTTC. This sequence encodes CASSLVSPLTSGGAGTQYF.